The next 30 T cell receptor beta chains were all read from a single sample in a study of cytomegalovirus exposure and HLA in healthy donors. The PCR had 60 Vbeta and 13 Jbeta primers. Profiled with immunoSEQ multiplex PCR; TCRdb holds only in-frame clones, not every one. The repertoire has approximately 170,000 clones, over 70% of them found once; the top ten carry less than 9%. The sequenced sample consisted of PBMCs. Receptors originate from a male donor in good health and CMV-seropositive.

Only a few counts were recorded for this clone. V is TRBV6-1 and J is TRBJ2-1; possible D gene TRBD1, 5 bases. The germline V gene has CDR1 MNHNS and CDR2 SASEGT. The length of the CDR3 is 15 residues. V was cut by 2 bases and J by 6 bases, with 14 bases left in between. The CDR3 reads CASSENGLRGNEQFF. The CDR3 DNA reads TGTGCCAGCAGTGAAAACGGGCTTAGGGGCAATGAGCAGTTCTTC.

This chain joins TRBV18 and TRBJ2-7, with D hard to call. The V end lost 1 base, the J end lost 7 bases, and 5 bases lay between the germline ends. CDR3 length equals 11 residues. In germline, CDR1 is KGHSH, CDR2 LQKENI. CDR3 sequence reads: CASSPRREQYF. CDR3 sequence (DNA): TGTGCCAGCTCACCACGGCGGGAGCAGTACTTC.

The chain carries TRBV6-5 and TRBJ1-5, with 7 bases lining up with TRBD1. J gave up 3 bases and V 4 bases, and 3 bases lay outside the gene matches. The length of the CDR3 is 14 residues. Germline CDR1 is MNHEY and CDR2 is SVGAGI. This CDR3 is CASSFGQDNQPQHF. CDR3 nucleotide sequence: TGTGCCAGCAGTTTCGGACAGGACAATCAGCCCCAGCATTTT.

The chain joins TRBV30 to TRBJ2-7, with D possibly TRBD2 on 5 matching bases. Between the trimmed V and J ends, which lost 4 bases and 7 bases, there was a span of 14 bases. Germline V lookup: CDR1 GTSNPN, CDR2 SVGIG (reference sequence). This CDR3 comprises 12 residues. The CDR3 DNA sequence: TGTGCCTGGATTGAACCCGGGGTTGAGCAGTACTTC. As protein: CAWIEPGVEQYF.

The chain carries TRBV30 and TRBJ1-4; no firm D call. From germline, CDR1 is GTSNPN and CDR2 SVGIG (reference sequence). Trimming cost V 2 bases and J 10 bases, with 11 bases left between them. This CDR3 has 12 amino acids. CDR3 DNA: TGTGCCTGGAGTTTAACCGGTGCAAAACTGTTTTTT. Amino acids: CAWSLTGAKLFF. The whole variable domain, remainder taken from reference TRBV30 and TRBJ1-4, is SQTIHQWPATLVQPVGSPLSLECTVEGTSNPNLYWYRQAAGRGLQLLFYSVGIGQISSEVPQNLSASRPQDRQFILSSKKLLLSDSGFYLCAWSLTGAKLFFGSGTQLSVL.

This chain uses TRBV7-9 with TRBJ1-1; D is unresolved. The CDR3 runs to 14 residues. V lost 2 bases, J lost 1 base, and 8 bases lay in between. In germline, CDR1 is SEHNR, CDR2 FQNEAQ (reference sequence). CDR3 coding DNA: TGTGCCAGCAGCTTACGAAACGGGAACACTGAAGCTTTCTTT. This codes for CASSLRNGNTEAFF.

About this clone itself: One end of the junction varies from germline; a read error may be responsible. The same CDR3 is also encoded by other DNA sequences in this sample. The CDR3 region is CASSEVGRGWAEAFF. The DNA of the CDR3 is TGTGCCAGCAGTGAAGTTGGCAGGGGATGGGCTGAAGCCTTCTTT. This sequence joins TRBV6-1 and TRBJ1-1; D may be TRBD1 (6 bases). Germline CDR1 and CDR2: MNHNS and SASEGT. This CDR3 comprises 15 residues.

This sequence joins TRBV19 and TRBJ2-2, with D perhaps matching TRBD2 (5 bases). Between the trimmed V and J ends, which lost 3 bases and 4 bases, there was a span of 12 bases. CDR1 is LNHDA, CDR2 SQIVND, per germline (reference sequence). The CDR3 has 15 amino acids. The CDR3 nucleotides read TGTGCCAGTAGTATCAACCTAGCCCCCACCGGGGAGCTGTTTTTT. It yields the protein CASSINLAPTGELFF.

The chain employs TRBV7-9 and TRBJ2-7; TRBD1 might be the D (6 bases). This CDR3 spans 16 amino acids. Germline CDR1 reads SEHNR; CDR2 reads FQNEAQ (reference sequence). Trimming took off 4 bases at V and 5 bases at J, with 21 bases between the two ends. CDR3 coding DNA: TGTGCCAGCAGCTCCGAAACCCTGACAGGAAGCAACGAGCAGTACTTC. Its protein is CASSSETLTGSNEQYF.

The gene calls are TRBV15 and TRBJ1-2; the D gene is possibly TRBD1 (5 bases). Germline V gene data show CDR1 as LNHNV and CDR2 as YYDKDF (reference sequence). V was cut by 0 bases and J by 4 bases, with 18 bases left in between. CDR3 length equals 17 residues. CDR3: CATSRDPRGRATYGYTF. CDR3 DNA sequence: TGTGCCACCAGCAGAGACCCTCGCGGCAGGGCCACCTATGGCTACACCTTC.

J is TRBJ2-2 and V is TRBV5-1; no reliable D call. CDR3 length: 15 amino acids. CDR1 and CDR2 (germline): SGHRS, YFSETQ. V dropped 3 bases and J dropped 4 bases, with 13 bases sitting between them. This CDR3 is CASSSLNSGTGELFF. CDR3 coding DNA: TGCGCCAGCAGCTCGCTAAACAGTGGCACCGGGGAGCTGTTTTTT.

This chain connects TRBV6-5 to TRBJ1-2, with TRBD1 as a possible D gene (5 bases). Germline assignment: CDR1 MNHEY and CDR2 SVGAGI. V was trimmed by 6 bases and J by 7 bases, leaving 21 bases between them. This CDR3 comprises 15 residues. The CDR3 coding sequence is TGTGCCAGCAGAACGGGGGACGTTGGTTGGAGTGGCTACACCTTC. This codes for CASRTGDVGWSGYTF.

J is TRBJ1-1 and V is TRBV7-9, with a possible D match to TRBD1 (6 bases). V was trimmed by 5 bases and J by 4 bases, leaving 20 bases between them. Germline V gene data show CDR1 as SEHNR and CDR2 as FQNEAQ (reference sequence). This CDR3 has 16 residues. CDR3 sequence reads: CASSTLTGFPLTEAFF. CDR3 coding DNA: TGTGCCAGCAGCACCTTAACAGGGTTCCCTCTCACTGAAGCTTTCTTT. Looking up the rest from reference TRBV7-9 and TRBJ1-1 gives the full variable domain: DTGVSQNPRHKITKRGQNVTFRCDPISEHNRLYWYRQTLGQGPEFLTYFQNEAQLEKSRLLSDRFSAERPKGSFSTLEIQRTEQGDSAMYLCASSTLTGFPLTEAFFGQGTRLTVV.

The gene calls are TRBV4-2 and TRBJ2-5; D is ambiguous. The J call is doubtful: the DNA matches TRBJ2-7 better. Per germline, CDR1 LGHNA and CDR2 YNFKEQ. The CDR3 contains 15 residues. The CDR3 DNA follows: TGTGCCAGCAGCCACTCCGACGGGTCCCCCTACGAGCAGTACTTC. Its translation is CASSHSDGSPYEQYF.

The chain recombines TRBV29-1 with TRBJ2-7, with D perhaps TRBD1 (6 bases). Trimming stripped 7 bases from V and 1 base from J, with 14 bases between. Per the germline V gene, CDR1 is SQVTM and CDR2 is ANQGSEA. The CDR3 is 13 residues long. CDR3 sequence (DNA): TGCAGCGCCTGGGACACACGTTCCTACGAGCAGTACTTC. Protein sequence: CSAWDTRSYEQYF.

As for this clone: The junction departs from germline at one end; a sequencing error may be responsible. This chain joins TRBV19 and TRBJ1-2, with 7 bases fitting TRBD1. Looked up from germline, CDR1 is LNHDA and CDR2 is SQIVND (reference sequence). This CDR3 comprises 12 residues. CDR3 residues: CASSMRWDSRAF. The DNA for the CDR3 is TGTGCCAGTAGTATGCGGTGGGACAGCCGGGCCTTC. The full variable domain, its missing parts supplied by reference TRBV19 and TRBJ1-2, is DGGITQSPKYLFRKEGQNVTLSCEQNLNHDAMYWYRQDPGQGLRLIYYSQIVNDFQKGDIAEGYSVSREKKESFPLTVTSAQKNPTAFYLCASSMRWDSRAFGSGTRLTVV.

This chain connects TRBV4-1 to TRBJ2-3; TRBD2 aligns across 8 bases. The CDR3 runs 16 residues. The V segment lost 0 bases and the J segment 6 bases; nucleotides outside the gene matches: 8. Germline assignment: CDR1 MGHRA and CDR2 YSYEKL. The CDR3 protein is CASSQDRRRGVDTQYF. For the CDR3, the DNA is TGCGCCAGCAGCCAAGATAGGCGGCGGGGGGTCGATACGCAGTATTTT.

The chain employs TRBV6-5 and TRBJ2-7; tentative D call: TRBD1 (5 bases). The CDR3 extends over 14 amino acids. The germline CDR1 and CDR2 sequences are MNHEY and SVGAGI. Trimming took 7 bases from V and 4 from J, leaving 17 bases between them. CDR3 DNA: TGTGCCAGCACCAAAAAGGGGTTCGTTTACGAGCAGTACTTC. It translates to CASTKKGFVYEQYF.

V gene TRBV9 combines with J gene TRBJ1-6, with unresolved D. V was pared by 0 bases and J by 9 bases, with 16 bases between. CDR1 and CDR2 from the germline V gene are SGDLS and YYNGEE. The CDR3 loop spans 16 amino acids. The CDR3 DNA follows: TGTGCCAGCAGCGTAGGGCCGGAGTTGATACTTTCACCCCTCCACTTT. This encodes CASSVGPELILSPLHF.

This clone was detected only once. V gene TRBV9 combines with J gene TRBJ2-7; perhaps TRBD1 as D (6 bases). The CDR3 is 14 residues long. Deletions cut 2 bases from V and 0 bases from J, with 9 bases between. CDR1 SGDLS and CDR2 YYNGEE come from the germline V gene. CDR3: CASSVDSSSYEQYF. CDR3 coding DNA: TGTGCCAGCAGCGTGGACAGTAGCTCCTACGAGCAGTACTTC.

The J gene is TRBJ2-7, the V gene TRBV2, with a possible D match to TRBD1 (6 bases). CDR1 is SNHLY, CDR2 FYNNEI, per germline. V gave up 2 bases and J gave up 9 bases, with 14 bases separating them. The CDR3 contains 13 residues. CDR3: CASSERGNVRQYF. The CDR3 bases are TGTGCCAGCAGTGAAAGGGGGAATGTTCGGCAGTACTTC.

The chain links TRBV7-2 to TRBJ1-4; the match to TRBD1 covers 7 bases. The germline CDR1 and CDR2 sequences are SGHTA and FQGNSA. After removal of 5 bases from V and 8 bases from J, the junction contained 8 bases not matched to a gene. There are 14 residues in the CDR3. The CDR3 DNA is TGTGCCAGCAGCCTCAAGGGGGCAGGGGAAAAACTGTTTTTT. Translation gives CASSLKGAGEKLFF.

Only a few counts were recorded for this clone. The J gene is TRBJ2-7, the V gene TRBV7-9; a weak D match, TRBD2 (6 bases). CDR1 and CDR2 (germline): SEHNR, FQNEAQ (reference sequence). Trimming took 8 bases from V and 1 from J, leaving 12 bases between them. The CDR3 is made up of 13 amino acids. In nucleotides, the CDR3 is TGTGCCAGCCGTACCGGGACTTCCTACGAGCAGTACTTC. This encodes CASRTGTSYEQYF.

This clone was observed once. The CDR3 region is CASSPTGDTQYF. The CDR3 DNA follows: TGTGCCAGCAGCCCGACGGGAGATACGCAGTATTTT. The genes are TRBV7-6 and TRBJ2-3, with D hard to call. The CDR3 runs 12 residues. Trimming left V 5 bases short and J 5 bases short, with 8 bases between. Germline V lookup: CDR1 SGHVS, CDR2 FNYEAQ.

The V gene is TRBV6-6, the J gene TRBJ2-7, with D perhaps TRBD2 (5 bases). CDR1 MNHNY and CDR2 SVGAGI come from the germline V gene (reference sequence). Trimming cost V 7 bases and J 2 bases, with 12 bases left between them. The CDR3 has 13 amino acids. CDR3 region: CASTGVNTYEQYF. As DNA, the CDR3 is TGTGCCAGCACCGGGGTTAATACCTACGAGCAGTACTTC.

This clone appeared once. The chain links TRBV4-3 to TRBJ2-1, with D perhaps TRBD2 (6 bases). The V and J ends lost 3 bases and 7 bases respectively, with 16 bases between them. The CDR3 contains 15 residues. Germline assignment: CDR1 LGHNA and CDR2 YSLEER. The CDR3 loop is CASSHQGRGSNEQFF. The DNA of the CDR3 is TGCGCCAGCAGCCATCAAGGTCGGGGGTCTAATGAGCAGTTCTTC.

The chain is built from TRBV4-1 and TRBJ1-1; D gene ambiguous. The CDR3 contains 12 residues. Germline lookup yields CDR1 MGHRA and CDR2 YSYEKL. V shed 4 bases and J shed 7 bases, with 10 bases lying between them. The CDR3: CASSPSGSEAFF. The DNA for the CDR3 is TGCGCCAGCAGCCCCAGCGGTAGTGAAGCTTTCTTT.

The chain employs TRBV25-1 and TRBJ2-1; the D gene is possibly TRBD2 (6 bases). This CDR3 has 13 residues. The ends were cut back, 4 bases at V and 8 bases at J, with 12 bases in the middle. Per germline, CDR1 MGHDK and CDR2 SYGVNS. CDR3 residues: CASSGSLAHEQFF. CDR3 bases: TGTGCCAGCAGTGGTTCACTAGCCCATGAGCAGTTCTTC.

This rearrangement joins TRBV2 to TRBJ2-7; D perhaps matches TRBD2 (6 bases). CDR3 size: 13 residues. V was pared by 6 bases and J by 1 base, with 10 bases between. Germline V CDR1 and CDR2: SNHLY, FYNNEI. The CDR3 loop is CASRPGTSYEQYF. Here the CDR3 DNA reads TGTGCCAGCAGACCCGGGACTTCCTACGAGCAGTACTTC.

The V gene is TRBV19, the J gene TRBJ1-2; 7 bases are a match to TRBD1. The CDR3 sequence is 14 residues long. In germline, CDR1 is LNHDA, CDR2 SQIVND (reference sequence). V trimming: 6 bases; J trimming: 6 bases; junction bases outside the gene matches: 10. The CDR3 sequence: CASRPGQNLDGYTF. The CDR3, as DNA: TGTGCCAGTAGACCGGGACAGAATCTGGATGGCTACACCTTC.